The 22 T cell receptor beta chains below all came from one sample that was sequenced in a study of breast tumors, draining lymph nodes, adjacent tissues. Samples came from axillary lymph nodes draining the breast cancer. TCRdb processed the multiplex PCR reads anew with MiXCR; each CDR3 protein has one entry. The repertoire holds about 130,000 distinct CDR3 sequences, with around 21% as singletons. The material sequenced was axillary lymph node tissue. Receptor source: a female donor with breast cancer. Some clones in this sample may be carry-over from other donors' samples.

This clonotype was recorded at least ten times. The J gene is TRBJ2-5, the V gene TRBV7-3, with D hard to call. This CDR3 has 13 amino acids. V gave up 2 bases and J gave up 5 bases, with 9 bases separating them. Per the germline V gene, CDR1 is SGHTA and CDR2 is FQGTGA. The CDR3 here is CASSLLASETQYF. The CDR3 bases are TGTGCCAGCAGCTTATTGGCTTCGGAGACCCAGTACTTC.

This clonotype appeared many times. The chain is built from TRBV10-2 and TRBJ1-3; perhaps TRBD1 as D (6 bases). The CDR3 runs 13 residues. The germline V and J ends were trimmed by 3 bases and 9 bases, with 12 bases remaining between them. Germline CDR1 WSHSY, CDR2 SAAADI. Here the CDR3 DNA reads TGCGCCAGCAGTGAACAGGGTAGAGGCACCATATATTTT. As protein: CASSEQGRGTIYF.

This clonotype was detected ten times or more. V is TRBV7-2 and J is TRBJ1-4, with TRBD1 matching 7 bases. The CDR3 sequence is 14 residues long. CDR1 and CDR2 from the germline V gene are SGHTA and FQGNSA. V trimming: 4 bases; J trimming: 10 bases; junction bases outside the gene matches: 9. CDR3 coding DNA: TGTGCCAGCAGCTCCCGGGGGCAGGGGGGAAAACTGTTTTTT. This encodes CASSSRGQGGKLFF.

At least ten counts were recorded for this clonotype. The rearrangement joins TRBV24-1 to TRBJ2-1, with 13 bases aligning to TRBD2. CDR1 is KGHDR, CDR2 SFDVKD, per germline. There are 16 residues in the CDR3. V trimming: 8 bases; J trimming: 5 bases; junction bases outside the gene matches: 8. The CDR3 DNA reads TGTGCCACCACACGGACTAGCGGGAGCGGGAACAATGAGCAGTTCTTC. This codes for CATTRTSGSGNNEQFF.

This clonotype has more than one count but fewer than ten. The chain is built from TRBV28 and TRBJ2-5; TRBD2 matches at 9 bases. With V trimmed by 8 bases and J by 4 bases, 11 bases remained unmatched. Germline CDR1 MDHEN, CDR2 SYDVKM. CDR3 length equals 15 residues. CDR3 in amino acids: CASLNEASGTETQYF. The CDR3 DNA reads as TGTGCCAGCCTTAATGAGGCTAGCGGGACAGAGACCCAGTACTTC.

This clonotype turned up a few times. The chain is built from TRBV28 and TRBJ1-2; maybe TRBD1 (5 bases). V lost 8 bases to trimming and J lost 5 bases, with 21 bases between them. CDR1 and CDR2 (germline): MDHEN, SYDVKM. The CDR3 is 15 amino acids. The CDR3 DNA follows: TGTGCCAGCTCCCCGGAGGGGCATCTTCGATATGGCTACACCTTC. This encodes CASSPEGHLRYGYTF.

This clonotype has more than one count but fewer than ten. The chain uses TRBV19 and TRBJ1-3, with 8 positions matching TRBD1. The CDR3 runs 14 residues. CDR1 and CDR2 (germline): LNHDA, SQIVND (reference sequence). The trim removed 6 bases at V and 0 bases at J, leaving 1 base unmatched. The CDR3 sequence is CASRTGVSGNTIYF. The CDR3 nucleotides are TGTGCCAGTAGGACAGGGGTCTCTGGAAACACCATATATTTT.

Regarding this clonotype: A read error may be the cause here, since a much bigger clone is one base away. The CDR3 DNA reads as TGCGCCAGCAGCGAGAGTCCGGGACAGCCCCAGCATTTT. Protein: CASSESPGQPQHF. The chain employs TRBV5-1 and TRBJ1-5; D unclear. Germline V lookup: CDR1 SGHRS, CDR2 YFSETQ. V lost 4 bases to trimming and J lost 7 bases, with 12 bases between them. The CDR3 has 13 residues.

This clonotype was seen ten or more times. The rearrangement joins TRBV5-1 to TRBJ2-7, with D tentatively TRBD1 (6 bases). V was shortened by 4 bases and J by 6 bases, with 14 bases between the two germline ends. CDR3 length: 13 residues. CDR1 and CDR2 (germline): SGHRS, YFSETQ. This CDR3 is CASSPLGAGEQYF. CDR3 coding DNA: TGCGCCAGCAGCCCGCTGGGGGCCGGCGAGCAGTACTTC.

This clonotype was picked up many times. The rearrangement links TRBV5-1 to TRBJ2-1; D might be TRBD2 (6 bases). The ends were cut back, 0 bases at V and 3 bases at J, with 10 bases in the middle. From germline, CDR1 is SGHRS and CDR2 YFSETQ. There are 15 residues in the CDR3. The DNA for the CDR3 is TGCGCCAGCAGCTTGGTGGCGGAGGGCTACAATGAGCAGTTCTTC. Protein sequence: CASSLVAEGYNEQFF.

This clonotype was seen at least ten times. V is TRBV5-1 and J is TRBJ2-5; 9 bases fit TRBD2. Germline CDR1 is SGHRS and CDR2 is YFSETQ. V shed 3 bases and J 9 bases; nucleotides not matched to a gene: 15. The CDR3 totals 16 residues. CDR3: CASSSQGIAGVGAQYF. The CDR3 nucleotides read TGCGCCAGCAGCTCCCAGGGGATAGCGGGAGTGGGGGCCCAGTACTTC.

The sample holds many counts of this clonotype. A read error may produce the germline difference seen at one junction end. The V call is TRBV7-7, the J call TRBJ2-7, with 10 nucleotides matching TRBD1. Germline V gene lookup returns CDR1 SSHAT and CDR2 FNYEAQ (reference sequence). This CDR3 is built from 15 residues. The CDR3 here is CASRVTGGAWAEQYF. The DNA of the CDR3 is TGTGCTAGCAGAGTGACAGGGGGCGCATGGGCCGAGCAGTACTTC. The full variable domain, rest sourced from reference TRBV7-7 and TRBJ2-7, is GAGVSQSPRYKVTKRGQDVTLRCDPISSHATLYWYQQALGQGPEFLTYFNYEAQPDKSGLPSDRFSAERPEGSISTLTIQRTEQRDSAMYRCASRVTGGAWAEQYFGPGTRLTVT.

A note on this clonotype: With a much larger clone just one base away, this may be a read error. The CDR3 region has the DNA TGTGCCAGCTCACCGCTCGACAGGGGGAATCCACCCCTCCACTTT. Its translation is CASSPLDRGNPPLHF. The chain carries TRBV18 and TRBJ1-6, with 9 bases fitting TRBD1. This CDR3 contains 15 residues. J lost 11 bases, V lost 3 bases, and 8 bases had no gene match. Germline V CDR1 and CDR2: KGHSH, LQKENI. Supplemented by reference TRBV18 and TRBJ1-6, the full variable domain reads NAGVMQNPRHLVRRRGQEARLRCSPMKGHSHVYWYRQLPEEGLKFMVYLQKENIIDESGMPKERFSAEFPKEGPSILRIQQVVRGDSAAYFCASSPLDRGNPPLHFGNGTRLTVT.

This clonotype appeared many times. The V gene is TRBV19, the J gene TRBJ2-2; no clear D. CDR1 and CDR2 from the germline V gene are LNHDA and SQIVND (reference sequence). The CDR3 contains 16 residues. V lost 6 bases and J lost 1, with 15 bases in between. CDR3 loop: CASRTRASENTGELFF. The CDR3, as DNA: TGTGCCAGTAGGACCCGGGCATCGGAGAACACCGGGGAGCTGTTTTTT.

This clonotype occurred many times. The rearrangement uses TRBV7-2 and TRBJ2-7; TRBD2 agrees at 8 bases. The CDR3 loop spans 16 amino acids. Germline V gene data show CDR1 as SGHTA and CDR2 as FQGNSA. Trimming took 5 bases from V and 3 from J; bases not matched to a gene: 12. Written as DNA, the CDR3 is TGTGCCAGCAGCCCCGGGTTCAGGACTAGCATCTACGAGCAGTACTTC. Protein product: CASSPGFRTSIYEQYF.

In its sample, this clonotype was seen many times. This chain connects TRBV28 to TRBJ1-2; TRBD1 agrees at 7 bases. The ends lost 5 bases at V and 1 base at J; junction bases unmatched: 7. CDR1 and CDR2 (germline): MDHEN, SYDVKM. The CDR3 extends over 15 amino acids. The DNA of the CDR3 is TGTGCCAGCAGTGTCACAGGGGTCGGTAACTATGGCTACACCTTC. Translation: CASSVTGVGNYGYTF.

This clonotype showed up many times. The chain combines TRBV29-1 with TRBJ2-5; 10 positions agree with TRBD2. The CDR3 covers 18 residues. Trimming removed 5 bases from V and 7 bases from J; junction bases left unmatched: 22. Per germline, CDR1 SQVTM and CDR2 ANQGSEA. CDR3 DNA: TGCAGCGTTTCTGAGCGGGAGGGAGACCTCGACGCCCCGGGGACCCAGTACTTC. Residues: CSVSEREGDLDAPGTQYF.

This clonotype has at least ten counts. The chain employs TRBV15 and TRBJ2-2, with D unclear. CDR1 and CDR2 (germline): LNHNV, YYDKDF (reference sequence). This CDR3 has 13 amino acids. Trimming cost V 0 bases and J 7 bases, with 6 bases left between them. The CDR3 protein is CATSRDLHGELFF. The CDR3 bases are TGTGCCACCAGCAGAGATCTCCACGGGGAGCTGTTTTTT.

In this sample, this clonotype turned up many times. This chain links TRBV6-1 with TRBJ2-7; 9 bases agree with TRBD1. The CDR3 totals 15 residues. Germline-derived CDR1 and CDR2 are MNHNS and SASEGT. V lost 7 bases to trimming and J lost 3 bases; unmatched junction nucleotides: 10. Here the CDR3 reads CASTRGQGSIYEQYF. The CDR3 region has the DNA TGTGCCAGCACCCGAGGACAGGGGTCAATCTACGAGCAGTACTTC.

The sample holds many counts of this clonotype. The chain links TRBV19 to TRBJ2-7; TRBD1 agrees at 9 bases. Germline V lookup: CDR1 LNHDA, CDR2 SQIVND (reference sequence). The length of the CDR3 is 14 residues. Trimming at V came to 3 bases and at J to 4 bases, leaving 4 bases not matched to a gene. The CDR3 reads CASSIAQGAYEQYF. In DNA form, the CDR3 reads TGTGCCAGTAGTATTGCACAGGGGGCTTACGAGCAGTACTTC.

This clonotype was seen only a few times. The V gene is TRBV5-4, the J gene TRBJ2-6; TRBD1 matches at 9 bases. The germline V gene has CDR1 SGHNT and CDR2 YYREEE (reference sequence). Trimming took 4 bases from V and 4 from J; bases not matched to a gene: 9. The CDR3 has 17 residues. This chain's CDR3 is CASSPRDRALGANVLTF. CDR3 bases: TGTGCCAGCAGCCCCCGGGACAGGGCGTTAGGGGCCAACGTCCTGACTTTC.

Concerning this clonotype itself: A much larger clone sits a single nucleotide away, making a read error possible. The chain has TRBV3-1 and TRBJ1-4; D call uncertain. The CDR3 runs to 12 residues. Per the germline V gene, CDR1 is LGHDT and CDR2 is YNNKEL (reference sequence). The CDR3 region has the DNA TGTGCCGGCAGCCAAGGGCCTGAAAAACTGTTTTTT. This codes for CAGSQGPEKLFF.